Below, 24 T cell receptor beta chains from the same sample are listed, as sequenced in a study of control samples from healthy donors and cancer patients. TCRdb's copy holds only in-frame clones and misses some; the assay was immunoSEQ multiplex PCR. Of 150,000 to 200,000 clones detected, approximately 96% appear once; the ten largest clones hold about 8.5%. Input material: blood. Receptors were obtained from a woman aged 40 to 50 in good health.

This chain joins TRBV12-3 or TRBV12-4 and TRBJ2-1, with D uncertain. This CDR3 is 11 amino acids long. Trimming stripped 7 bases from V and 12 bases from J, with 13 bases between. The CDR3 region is CASTSIGVQFF. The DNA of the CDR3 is TGTGCCAGCACTTCCATAGGAGTGCAGTTCTTC.

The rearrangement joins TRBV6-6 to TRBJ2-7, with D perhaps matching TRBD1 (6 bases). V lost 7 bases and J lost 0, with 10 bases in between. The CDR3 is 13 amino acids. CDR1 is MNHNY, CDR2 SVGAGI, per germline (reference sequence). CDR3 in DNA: TGTGCCAGCAAGGCAGGGGACTCCTACGAGCAGTACTTC. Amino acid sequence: CASKAGDSYEQYF.

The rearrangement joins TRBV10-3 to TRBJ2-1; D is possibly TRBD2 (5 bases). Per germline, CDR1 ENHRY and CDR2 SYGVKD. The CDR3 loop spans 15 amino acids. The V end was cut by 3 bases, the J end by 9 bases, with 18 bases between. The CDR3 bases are TGTGCCATCAGTGACTCCACCGGGAAGCCTGCTGAGCAGTTCTTC. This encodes CAISDSTGKPAEQFF.

CDR3 in DNA: TGTGCCAGCAGCTTGGCTGTTGGAGGGGATGAAAAACTGTTTTTT. Protein: CASSLAVGGDEKLFF. The V call is TRBV5-5, the J call TRBJ1-4; weak D call: TRBD1 (5 bases). Germline V gene data show CDR1 as SGHKS and CDR2 as YYEKEE (reference sequence). The CDR3 loop spans 15 amino acids. The V end was cut by 0 bases, the J end by 6 bases, with 12 bases between.

The CDR3 sequence: CASSLPLQGFLETEAFF. The CDR3 coding sequence is TGCGCCAGCAGCCTCCCGTTACAGGGATTCTTGGAAACTGAAGCTTTCTTT. This chain uses TRBV5-1 with TRBJ1-1; the D gene is possibly TRBD1 (6 bases). The germline V gene has CDR1 SGHRS and CDR2 YFSETQ. CDR3 length: 17 residues. V was clipped by 4 bases and J by 5 bases, with 24 bases between them.

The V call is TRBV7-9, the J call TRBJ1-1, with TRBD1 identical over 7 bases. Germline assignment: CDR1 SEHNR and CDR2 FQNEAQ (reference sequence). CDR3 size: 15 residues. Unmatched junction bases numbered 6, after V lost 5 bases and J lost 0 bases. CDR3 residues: CASSPDTGVNTEAFF. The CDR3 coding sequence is TGTGCCAGCAGCCCAGATACAGGGGTGAACACTGAAGCTTTCTTT.

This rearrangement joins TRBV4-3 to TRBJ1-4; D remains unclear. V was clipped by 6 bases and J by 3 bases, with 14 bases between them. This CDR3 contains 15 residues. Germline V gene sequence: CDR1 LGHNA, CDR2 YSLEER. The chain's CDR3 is CASSGNSVANEKLFF. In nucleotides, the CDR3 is TGCGCCAGCAGTGGAAATTCGGTGGCTAATGAAAAACTGTTTTTT.

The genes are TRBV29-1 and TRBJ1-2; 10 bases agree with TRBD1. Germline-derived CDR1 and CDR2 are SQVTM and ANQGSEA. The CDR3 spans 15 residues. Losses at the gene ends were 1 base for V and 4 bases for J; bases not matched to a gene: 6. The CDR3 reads CSVEGGGQGGYGYTF. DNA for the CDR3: TGCAGCGTTGAAGGTGGCGGACAGGGGGGCTATGGCTACACCTTC.

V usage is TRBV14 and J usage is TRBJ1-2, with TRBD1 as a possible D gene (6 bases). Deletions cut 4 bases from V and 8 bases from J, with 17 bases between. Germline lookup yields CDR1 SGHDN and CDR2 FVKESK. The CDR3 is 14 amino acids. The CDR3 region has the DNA TGTGCCAGCAGCCCACCTGGGGGCTGGAGCGGCTACACCTTC. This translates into CASSPPGGWSGYTF.

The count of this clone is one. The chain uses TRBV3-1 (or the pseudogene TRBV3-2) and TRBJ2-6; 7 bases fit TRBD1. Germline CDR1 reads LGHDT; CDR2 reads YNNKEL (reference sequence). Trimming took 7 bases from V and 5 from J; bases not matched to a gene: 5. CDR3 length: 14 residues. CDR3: CASKDRDRANVLTF. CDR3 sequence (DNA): TGTGCCAGCAAAGACAGGGATAGGGCCAACGTCCTGACTTTC.

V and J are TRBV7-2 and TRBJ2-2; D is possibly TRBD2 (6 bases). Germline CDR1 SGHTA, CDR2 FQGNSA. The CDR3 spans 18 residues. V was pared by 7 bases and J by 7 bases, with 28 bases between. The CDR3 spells CASILLGNRGNEGGELFF. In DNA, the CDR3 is TGTGCCAGCATCCTCTTGGGGAACCGGGGGAATGAAGGCGGGGAGCTGTTTTTT.

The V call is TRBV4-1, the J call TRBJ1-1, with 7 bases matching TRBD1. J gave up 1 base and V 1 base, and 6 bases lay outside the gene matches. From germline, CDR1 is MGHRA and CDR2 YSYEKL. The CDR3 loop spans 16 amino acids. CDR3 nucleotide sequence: TGCGCCAGCAGCCAAGTCTGGACAGGAAAGAACACTGAAGCTTTCTTT. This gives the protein CASSQVWTGKNTEAFF.

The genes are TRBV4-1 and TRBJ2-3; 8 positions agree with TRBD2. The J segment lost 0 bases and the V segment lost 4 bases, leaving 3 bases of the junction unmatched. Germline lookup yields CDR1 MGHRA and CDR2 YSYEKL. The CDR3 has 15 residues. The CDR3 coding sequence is TGCGCCAGCAGCCCGCTAGCGGGTAGCACAGATACGCAGTATTTT. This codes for CASSPLAGSTDTQYF.

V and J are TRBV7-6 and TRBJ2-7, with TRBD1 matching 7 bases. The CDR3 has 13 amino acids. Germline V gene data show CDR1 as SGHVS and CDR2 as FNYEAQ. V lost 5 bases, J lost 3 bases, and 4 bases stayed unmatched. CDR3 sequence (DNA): TGTGCCAGCAGCGATAGACAGGGCTACGAGCAGTACTTC. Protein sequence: CASSDRQGYEQYF.

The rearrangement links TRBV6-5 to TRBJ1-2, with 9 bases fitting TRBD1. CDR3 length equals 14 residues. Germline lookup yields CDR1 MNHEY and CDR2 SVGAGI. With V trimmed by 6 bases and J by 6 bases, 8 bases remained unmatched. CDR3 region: CASSLDRGSDGYTF. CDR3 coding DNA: TGTGCCAGCAGCTTAGACAGGGGGTCCGATGGCTACACCTTC.

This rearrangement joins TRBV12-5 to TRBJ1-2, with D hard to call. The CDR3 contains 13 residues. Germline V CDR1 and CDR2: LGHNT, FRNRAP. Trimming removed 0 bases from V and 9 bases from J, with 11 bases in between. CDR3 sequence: CASGLVLIGRYTF. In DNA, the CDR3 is TGTGCTAGTGGTTTGGTACTGATCGGGCGCTACACCTTC.

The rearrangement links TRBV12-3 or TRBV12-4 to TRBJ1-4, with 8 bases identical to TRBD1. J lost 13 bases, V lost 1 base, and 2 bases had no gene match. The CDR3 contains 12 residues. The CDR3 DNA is TGTGCCAGCAGTTTAGGGACAGGGTCACTGTTTTTT. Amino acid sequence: CASSLGTGSLFF.

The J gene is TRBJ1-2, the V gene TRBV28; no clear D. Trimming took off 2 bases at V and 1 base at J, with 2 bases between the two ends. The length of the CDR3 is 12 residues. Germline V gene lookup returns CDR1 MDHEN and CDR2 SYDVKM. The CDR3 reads CASSLLNYGYTF. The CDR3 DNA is TGTGCCAGCAGTTTACTTAACTATGGCTACACCTTC.

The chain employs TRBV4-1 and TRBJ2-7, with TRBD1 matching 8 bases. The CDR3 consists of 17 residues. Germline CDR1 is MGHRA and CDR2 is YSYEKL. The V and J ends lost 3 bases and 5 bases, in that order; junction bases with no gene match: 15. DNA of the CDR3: TGCGCCAGCAGCCAGACGATCCCTGGACAGGGTGTCGACGAGCAGTACTTC. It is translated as CASSQTIPGQGVDEQYF.

This chain's CDR3 is CATSIMVGTGAHNEQFF. The DNA of the CDR3 is TGTGCCACCAGCATTATGGTAGGGACAGGGGCGCACAATGAGCAGTTCTTC. The V call is TRBV15, the J call TRBJ2-1; 10 nucleotides align to TRBD1. Trimming at V came to 4 bases and at J to 5 bases, leaving 11 bases not matched to a gene. This CDR3 is 17 amino acids long. Germline lookup yields CDR1 LNHNV and CDR2 YYDKDF (reference sequence).

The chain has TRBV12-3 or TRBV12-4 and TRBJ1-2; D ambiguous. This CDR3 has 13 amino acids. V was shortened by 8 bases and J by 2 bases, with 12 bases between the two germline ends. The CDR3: CASSPGYNYGYTF. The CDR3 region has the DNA TGTGCCAGCTCTCCAGGCTACAACTATGGCTACACCTTC.

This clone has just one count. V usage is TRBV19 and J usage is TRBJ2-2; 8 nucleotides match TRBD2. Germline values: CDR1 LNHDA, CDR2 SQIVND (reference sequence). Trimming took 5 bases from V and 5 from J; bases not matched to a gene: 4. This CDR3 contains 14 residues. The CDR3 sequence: CASSLGGRTGELFF. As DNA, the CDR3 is TGTGCCAGTAGTTTAGGCGGGAGGACCGGGGAGCTGTTTTTT.

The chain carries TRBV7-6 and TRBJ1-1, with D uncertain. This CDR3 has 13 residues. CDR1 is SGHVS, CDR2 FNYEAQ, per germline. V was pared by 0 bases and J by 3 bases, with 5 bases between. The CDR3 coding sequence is TGTGCCAGCAGCTTAGCTATTGACACTGAAGCTTTCTTT. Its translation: CASSLAIDTEAFF.

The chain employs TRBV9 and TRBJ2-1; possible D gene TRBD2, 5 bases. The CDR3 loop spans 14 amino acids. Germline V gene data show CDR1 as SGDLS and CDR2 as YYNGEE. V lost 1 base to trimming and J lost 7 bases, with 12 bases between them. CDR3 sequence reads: CASSVLAYFNEQFF. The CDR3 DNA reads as TGTGCCAGCAGCGTACTAGCCTATTTTAATGAGCAGTTCTTC.